Listed below are T cell receptor beta chains from one sample, sequenced in a study of blood T cell dynamics during melanoma immunotherapy. Sequencing used immunoSEQ multiplex PCR; TCRdb keeps in-frame clones, though not all of them. The table has 1,000 or so clones, more than 70% seen once. The sample in question was CD8+ T cells from blood, obtained from a patient treated with checkpoint blockade. The receptors shown here come from a human donor with melanoma. CDR3s include the opening cysteine and the closing phenylalanine or tryptophan. The D gene is left open where the match is weak. For some rows the clone size is stated as once, few or many, or as a class when expanded; others skip it.

J gene	clone size	D gene	V gene	CDR3 DNA	CDR3 protein
TRBJ2-2	-	-	TRBV7-7	TGTGCTAGCAGCCCCGGCGGGAACACCGGGGAGCTGTTTTTT	CASSPGGNTGELFF
TRBJ2-7	-	-	TRBV21-1	TGTGCCAGCAGCAGGTTAGAAGTAAGACTAGCGGAGCCCTACGAGCAGTACTTC	CASSRLEVRLAEPYEQYF
TRBJ2-7	-	-	TRBV9	TGTGCCAGCAGCCCGTGGAGGGGGGACTCCTACGAGCAGTACTTC	CASSPWRGDSYEQYF
TRBJ1-1	-	-	TRBV4-1	TGCGCCAGCAGCCAAGATTCGGCAGAAGGTGAAGCTTTCTTT	CASSQDSAEGEAFF
TRBJ1-1	-	-	TRBV6-5	TGTGCCAGCAGTTACTCGCAGGGTTATGAAGCTTTCTTT	CASSYSQGYEAFF
TRBJ2-3	few	-	TRBV9	TGTGCCAGCAGCCAAGCGGACCTAACTAGCACAGATACGCAGTATTTT	CASSQADLTSTDTQYF
TRBJ2-7	-	TRBD2	TRBV11-3	TGTGCCAGCAGCTTAGTTAGGGGTGCGGGAGGGCCCTCCTACGAGCAGTACTTC	CASSLVRGAGGPSYEQYF
TRBJ2-6	-	-	TRBV29-1	TGCAGCGTTGAAGATAGGGGAGTCTCTGGGGCCAACGTCCTGACTTTC	CSVEDRGVSGANVLTF
TRBJ1-1	few	-	TRBV19	TGTGCCAGTACCCTCCTCACGGGCACTGAAGCTTTCTTT	CASTLLTGTEAFF
TRBJ1-3	-	TRBD1	TRBV7-8	TGTGCCAGCAGCTTACCCCGGACAGGGGTGAACGGAAACACCATATATTTT	CASSLPRTGVNGNTIYF
TRBJ2-7	-	-	TRBV11-1	TGTGCCAGCAGCCCCGCCGGATGGGGGGGACAGCCCTACGAGCAGTACTTC	CASSPAGWGGQPYEQYF
TRBJ2-7	-	-	TRBV15	TGTGCCACCAGCCTAACGGCAGGTTACGAGCAGTACTTC	CATSLTAGYEQYF
TRBJ1-2	-	-	TRBV4-2	TGTGCCAGCAGCTCAGGACAGAACTATGGCTACACCTTC	CASSSGQNYGYTF
TRBJ2-7	-	-	TRBV9	TGTGCCAGCAGCGTAGATACAGCCCACGAGCAGTACTTC	CASSVDTAHEQYF
TRBJ1-1	-	-	TRBV7-1	TGTGCCAGCAGCTTAGGAATTGGGGCTTTCTTT	CASSLGIGAFF
TRBJ2-6	-	-	TRBV15	TGTGCCACCAGCCGCAGTCAGGGACCTGGGGCCAACGTCCTGACTTTC	CATSRSQGPGANVLTF
TRBJ1-3	-	TRBD1	TRBV7-6	TGTGCCAGCAGCTCGGGACAGCCTAACACCATATATTTT	CASSSGQPNTIYF
TRBJ2-7	few	-	TRBV28	TGTGCCAGCAGCTCCGGCAGGTATCCTTACGAGCAGTACTTC	CASSSGRYPYEQYF
TRBJ2-1	-	TRBD2	TRBV19	TGTGCCAGTAGTATCTCTCCTAGCGGGAGCTATGAGCAGTTCTTC	CASSISPSGSYEQFF
TRBJ1-5	few	-	TRBV10-1	TGCGCCAGCAGTGATGGGGACAGCAATCAGCCCCAGCATTTT	CASSDGDSNQPQHF
TRBJ2-3	once	TRBD2	TRBV28	TGTGCCAGCAGTACCCTACTAGCGGGAGGGGGCACAGATACGCAGTATTTT	CASSTLLAGGGTDTQYF
TRBJ2-4	-	TRBD1	TRBV7-8	TGTGCCAGCAGCAGCGGACAGGGAGACATTCAGTACTTC	CASSSGQGDIQYF
TRBJ2-7	-	-	TRBV30	TGTGCCTGGAGTTGGGGGGACTACGAGCAGTACTTC	CAWSWGDYEQYF
TRBJ2-7	-	TRBD2	TRBV11-3	TGTGCCAGCAGCCCCGGGGGGAGCTACGAGCAGTACTTC	CASSPGGSYEQYF
TRBJ2-7	-	-	TRBV21-1	TGTGCCAGCAGCAGGTTAGAAGTAAGACTAGCGGAGCCCTACGAGCAGTACTTC	CASSRLEVRLAEPYEQYF
TRBJ2-3	-	-	TRBV5-1	TGCGCCAGCAGCTTTCGCACAGATACGCAGTATTTT	CASSFRTDTQYF
TRBJ2-7	-	-	TRBV6-5	TGTGCCAGCAGTTACGTTTCCCTCGGAGACGAGCAGTACTTC	CASSYVSLGDEQYF
TRBJ2-1	-	-	TRBV10-2	TGCGCCAGCAGTGAGTCGATAGCGGATTTTTACAATGAGCAGTTCTTC	CASSESIADFYNEQFF
TRBJ2-2	-	-	TRBV5-4	TGTGCCAGCAAGGGGAGACATTTGGACTCCGGGGAGCTGTTTTTT	CASKGRHLDSGELFF
TRBJ2-6	-	-	TRBV27	TGTGCCAGCAGTTTATCGTCCAGGGCGGGAACCGGGGCCAACGTCCTGACTTTC	CASSLSSRAGTGANVLTF
TRBJ2-1	-	TRBD1	TRBV19	TGTGCCAGTCGACGGGACAGGGGGAACAATGAGCAGTTCTTC	CASRRDRGNNEQFF
TRBJ1-5	few	TRBD1	TRBV10-3	TGTGCCATCAGTGAGCAGGACAGGGAGGATGGTAGCAATCAGCCCCAGCATTTT	CAISEQDREDGSNQPQHF
TRBJ2-3	-	TRBD2	TRBV30	TGTGCCTGGAGCTTTGGGGGGGCAGATACGCAGTATTTT	CAWSFGGADTQYF
TRBJ2-1	-	TRBD2	TRBV13	TGTGCCAGCAGGACTAGCGGGAGTTACAATGAGCAGTTCTTC	CASRTSGSYNEQFF
TRBJ1-2	-	-	TRBV21-1	TGTGCCAGCAGCCTGGGGGCAGGGGGCAACTATGGCTACACCTTC	CASSLGAGGNYGYTF
TRBJ2-4	-	TRBD2	TRBV2	TGTGCCAGCAGTGAACTAGCGGGAGCCAAAAACATTCAGTACTTC	CASSELAGAKNIQYF
TRBJ1-4	-	-	TRBV6-9	TGTGCCAGCAGTTACGGAGGGGGGTTTAATGAAAAACTGTTTTTT	CASSYGGGFNEKLFF
TRBJ2-5	-	TRBD2	TRBV27	TGTGCCAGCAGTCTGGGACTAGCGGGAGAGACCCAGTACTTC	CASSLGLAGETQYF
TRBJ2-7	few	-	TRBV6-1	TGTGCCAGCAGTTCGTGGACCCACACCGACGAGCAGTACTTC	CASSSWTHTDEQYF